This T cell receptor (beta chain) was recorded in a study of T cells expressing NK-cell markers. At the level of the study: Within the sequenced cohort of eight donors, seven exhibited HCMV seropositivity and one was seronegative.

It was by 5'RACE template switching with UMIs that TCR beta cDNA was made. TCRdb re-called the 5' RACE reads and gives one entry per CDR3 protein, without DNA. This sample's clone table lists a few hundred thousand distinct CDR3 sequences. Findings and caveats of the study: In about 6 donors, dominant CD3+CD56+NKG2C+ clonotypes ranked among the top 10 CD8+ clonotypes.

As regards this clonotype: The antigen is not known.

Germline V gene lookup returns CDR1 SGHKS and CDR2 YYEKEE (reference sequence). The CDR3 sequence is 16 residues long. The rearrangement joins TRBV5-5 to TRBJ2-5; the D call of TRBD2 rests on TCRdb alone, since no DNA is present to check it. Sequenced input: blood T cells: a sorted CD56 or NKG2C T cell subset, CD4+ or CD8+ T cells, or bulk PBMC T cells (not recorded which). The clonotype comes from a man aged 18 to 29 in good health. The CDR3 spells CASTITAGRVQETQYF.